A selection of T cell receptor beta chains follows, all from one sample in a study of shared clonotypes between healthy human individuals. TCRdb's copy holds only in-frame clones and misses some; the assay was immunoSEQ multiplex PCR. The sample shows approximately 2,000,000 clones, over 85% of them seen only once. Material: naive CD8+ T cells from PBMCs. These receptors were collected from a young man in good health. Some clones in this sample may be carry-over from other donors' samples. The CDR3 runs from the conserved cysteine through the conserved F or W. A D gene is named only where the DNA matches it firmly. Size is omitted from some rows. Given values are once, few, many or a class for expanded clones.

abundance,v_gene,len,j_gene,d_gene,CDR3nt,CDR3aa
-,TRBV6-1,16,TRBJ2-7,TRBD1,TGTGCCAGCAGTGAAGGAAGACAGGGATCCTTTTACGAGCAGTACTTC,CASSEGRQGSFYEQYF
-,TRBV15,17,TRBJ2-5,TRBD2,TGTGCCACCAGCAGAGATACTAGCGGAGGACGACGGGAGACCCAGTACTTC,CATSRDTSGGRRETQYF
once,TRBV5-6,14,TRBJ2-1,-,TGTGCCAGCAGCCACGGAGGCGCATACAATGAGCAGTTCTTC,CASSHGGAYNEQFF
-,TRBV7-9,16,TRBJ2-3,TRBD2,TGTGCCAGCAGCCCACCAGGCGGGAGAAGCACAGATACGCAGTATTTT,CASSPPGGRSTDTQYF
-,TRBV19,14,TRBJ2-1,-,TGTGCCAGTAGTGGAGGCGGCCCCTACAATGAGCAGTTCTTC,CASSGGGPYNEQFF
-,TRBV5-1,14,TRBJ1-3,-,TGCGCCAGCAGCTTGTCCGGGGCAGGAAACACCATATATTTT,CASSLSGAGNTIYF
-,TRBV7-2,14,TRBJ2-7,TRBD1,TGTGCCAGCAGGGAGACAGGGTGGGGTCGCGAGCAGTACTTC,CASRETGWGREQYF
-,TRBV11-3,13,TRBJ2-7,-,TGTGCCAGCAGCTTATCTCCCGACTACGAGCAGTACTTC,CASSLSPDYEQYF
-,TRBV9,16,TRBJ2-1,TRBD2,TGTGCCAGCAGCGTATGGAGGACTAGCGGAAACAATGAGCAGTTCTTC,CASSVWRTSGNNEQFF
-,TRBV11-2,14,TRBJ2-7,-,TGTGCCAGCAGCTTAGATGGGGGGTCCCACGAGCAGTACTTC,CASSLDGGSHEQYF
-,TRBV27,14,TRBJ1-5,TRBD1,TGTGCCAGCAGTATCGACAGGGCGGGTCAGCCCCAGCATTTT,CASSIDRAGQPQHF
-,TRBV11-2,17,TRBJ2-3,TRBD2,TGTGCCAGCAGCTTAGCGGCCGGGACTAGCGGTACAGATACGCAGTATTTT,CASSLAAGTSGTDTQYF
-,TRBV6-4,17,TRBJ2-3,TRBD2,TGTGCCAGCAGTGACTCGAGGCGCGGGGGGAGCACAGATACGCAGTATTTT,CASSDSRRGGSTDTQYF
-,TRBV7-9,17,TRBJ2-1,TRBD2,TGTGCCAGCAGCCCGCCTAGCGGGCCCATGGGCGGCAATGAGCAGTTCTTC,CASSPPSGPMGGNEQFF
-,TRBV7-2,14,TRBJ2-7,-,TGTGCCAGCAGCTTCCCAGGGGTAGCCGACGAGCAGTACTTC,CASSFPGVADEQYF
-,TRBV7-9,16,TRBJ2-3,-,TGTGCCAGCAGCCCCGGGTGGGGGACAAGCACAGATACGCAGTATTTT,CASSPGWGTSTDTQYF
-,TRBV10-3,16,TRBJ2-3,TRBD2,TGTGCCATCAGTGACAACGATAGCGGGGGCACAGATACGCAGTATTTT,CAISDNDSGGTDTQYF
-,TRBV27,16,TRBJ1-1,-,TGTGCCAGCAGTCCGGGGACCGGGTTCGAGGTGGCTGAAGCTTTCTTT,CASSPGTGFEVAEAFF
-,TRBV5-1,14,TRBJ2-7,-,TGCGCCAGCAGCTACGGGACCGACCCATACGAGCAGTACTTC,CASSYGTDPYEQYF
-,TRBV7-8,15,TRBJ2-3,TRBD2,TGTGCCAGCAGCTTTAGCGGGAGGGACACAGATACGCAGTATTTT,CASSFSGRDTDTQYF